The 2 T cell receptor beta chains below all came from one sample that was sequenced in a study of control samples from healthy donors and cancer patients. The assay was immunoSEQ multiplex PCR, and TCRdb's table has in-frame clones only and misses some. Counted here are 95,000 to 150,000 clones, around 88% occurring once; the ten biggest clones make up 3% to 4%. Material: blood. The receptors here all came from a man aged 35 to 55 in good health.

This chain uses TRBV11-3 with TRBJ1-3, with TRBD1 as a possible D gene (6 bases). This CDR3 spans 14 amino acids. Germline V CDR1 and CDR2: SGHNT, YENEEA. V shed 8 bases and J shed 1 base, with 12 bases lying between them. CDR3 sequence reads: CASRRDTSGNTIYF. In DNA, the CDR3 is TGTGCCAGCCGCCGGGACACATCTGGAAACACCATATATTTT. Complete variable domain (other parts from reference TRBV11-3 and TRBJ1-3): EAGVVQSPRYKIIEKKQPVAFWCNPISGHNTLYWYLQNLGQGPELLIRYENEEAVDDSQLPKDRFSAERLKGVDSTLKIQPAELGDSAVYLCASRRDTSGNTIYFGEGSWLTVV.

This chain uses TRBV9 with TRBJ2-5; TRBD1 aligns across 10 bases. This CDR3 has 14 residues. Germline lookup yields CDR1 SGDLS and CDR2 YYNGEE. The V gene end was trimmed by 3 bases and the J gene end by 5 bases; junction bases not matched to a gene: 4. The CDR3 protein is CASSGQGARETQYF. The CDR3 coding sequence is TGTGCCAGCAGCGGACAGGGGGCACGTGAGACCCAGTACTTC.